This is a list of T cell receptor beta chains from one sample in a study of cytomegalovirus exposure and HLA in healthy donors. Assay: immunoSEQ multiplex PCR; the TCRdb copy retains only in-frame clones and omits some. The profile shows 150,000 to 160,000 clones, around 84% of them singletons. The sequenced material came from PBMCs. The origin of the receptors is a human donor in good health. Both conserved end residues are part of each CDR3. A D gene is named only where the DNA matches it firmly.

CASSLPSYEQYF	TGCGCCAGCAGCTTGCCTTCCTACGAGCAGTACTTC	TRBJ2-7	NA	TRBV5-1
CASSLTRTGINEQFF	TGTGCCAGCAGCTTAACCCGGACAGGAATCAATGAGCAGTTCTTC	TRBJ2-1	TRBD1	TRBV7-3
CASSLVGGYGATF	TGTGCCAGCAGCTTAGTCGGCGGGTATGGTGCCACCTTC	TRBJ1-2	NA	TRBV11-2
CASSLGTGVGEQYF	TGTGCCAGCAGCTTAGGGACAGGGGTCGGCGAGCAGTACTTC	TRBJ2-7	TRBD1	TRBV5-6
CASSVRGQDLDGYTF	TGTGCCAGCAGCGTCAGGGGGCAAGATCTGGATGGCTACACCTTC	TRBJ1-2	TRBD1	TRBV9
CASSYSPGVNEQYF	TGTGCCAGCAGTTACTCGCCGGGTGTCAACGAGCAGTACTTC	TRBJ2-7	NA	TRBV6-5
CASSVWGQGLPNEKLFF	TGCGCCAGCAGCGTTTGGGGACAGGGGTTACCTAATGAAAAACTGTTTTTT	TRBJ1-4	TRBD1	TRBV4-1
CAISEKAVNTDTQYF	TGTGCCATCAGTGAAAAAGCGGTGAACACAGATACGCAGTATTTT	TRBJ2-3	NA	TRBV10-3
CASSQAGTANTGELFF	TGCGCCAGCAGCCAAGCTGGGACAGCGAACACCGGGGAGCTGTTTTTT	TRBJ2-2	TRBD1	TRBV4-3
CASRTGENTEAFF	TGTGCCAGTAGGACAGGGGAGAACACTGAAGCTTTCTTT	TRBJ1-1	TRBD1	TRBV19
CAWTPDRVSTDTQYF	TGTGCCTGGACCCCGGACAGGGTCAGCACAGATACGCAGTATTTT	TRBJ2-3	TRBD1	TRBV30
CASVLQGGNYGYTF	TGTGCCAGCGTGCTCCAGGGGGGTAACTATGGCTACACCTTC	TRBJ1-2	TRBD1	TRBV7-2
CASRDAQGATEAFF	TGTGCCAGCAGGGACGCACAGGGGGCTACTGAAGCTTTCTTT	TRBJ1-1	TRBD1	TRBV6-5
CASSLIAGYDEQFF	TGTGCCAGCAGTTTAATAGCGGGGTATGATGAGCAGTTCTTC	TRBJ2-1	TRBD2	TRBV27
CASSQETGNYGYTF	TGCGCCAGCAGCCAAGAGACAGGAAACTATGGCTACACCTTC	TRBJ1-2	NA	TRBV4-1
CASKRDSSYNEQFF	TGTGCCAGCAAGAGGGACAGCTCCTACAATGAGCAGTTCTTC	TRBJ2-1	TRBD1	TRBV6-1
CASSQSGSGNTIYF	TGTGCCAGCAGCCAATCAGGCTCTGGAAACACCATATATTTT	TRBJ1-3	NA	TRBV7-3
CASRYRANEKLFF	TGTGCCAGCAGGTACAGGGCAAATGAAAAACTGTTTTTT	TRBJ1-4	NA	TRBV2
CASSPGTGNTGELFF	TGTGCCAGCAGTCCAGGGACAGGGAACACCGGGGAGCTGTTTTTT	TRBJ2-2	TRBD1	TRBV6-4
CASSLDVAGVNNEQFF	TGTGCCAGCAGCTTAGACGTTGCGGGAGTAAACAATGAGCAGTTCTTC	TRBJ2-1	TRBD2	TRBV11-2
CASRGDRGLGNTIYF	TGTGCCAGCAGGGGTGACAGGGGGCTTGGAAACACCATATATTTT	TRBJ1-3	TRBD1	TRBV27